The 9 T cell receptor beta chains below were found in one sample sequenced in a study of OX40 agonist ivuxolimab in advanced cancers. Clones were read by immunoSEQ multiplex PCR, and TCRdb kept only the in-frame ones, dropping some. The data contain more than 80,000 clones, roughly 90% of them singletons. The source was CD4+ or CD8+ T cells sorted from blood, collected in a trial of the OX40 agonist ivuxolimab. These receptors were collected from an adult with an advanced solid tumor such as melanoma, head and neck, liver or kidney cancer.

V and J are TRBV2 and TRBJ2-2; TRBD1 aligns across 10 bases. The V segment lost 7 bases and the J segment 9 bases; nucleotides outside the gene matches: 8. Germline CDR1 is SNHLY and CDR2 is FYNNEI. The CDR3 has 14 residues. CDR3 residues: CASTKDRGFWELFF. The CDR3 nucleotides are TGTGCCAGCACCAAGGACAGGGGGTTTTGGGAGCTGTTTTTT.

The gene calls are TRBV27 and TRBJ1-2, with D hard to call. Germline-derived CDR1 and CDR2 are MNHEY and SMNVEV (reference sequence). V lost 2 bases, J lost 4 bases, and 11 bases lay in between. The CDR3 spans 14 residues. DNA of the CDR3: TGTGCCAGCAGTTTAAGCGGGGTGAGCTATGGCTACACCTTC. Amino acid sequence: CASSLSGVSYGYTF.

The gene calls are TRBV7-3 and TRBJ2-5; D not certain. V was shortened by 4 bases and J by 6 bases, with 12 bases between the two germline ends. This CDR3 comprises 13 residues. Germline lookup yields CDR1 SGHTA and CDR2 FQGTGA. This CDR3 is CASSSSPGQTQYF. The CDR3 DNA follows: TGTGCCAGCAGCTCCTCGCCTGGCCAGACCCAGTACTTC.

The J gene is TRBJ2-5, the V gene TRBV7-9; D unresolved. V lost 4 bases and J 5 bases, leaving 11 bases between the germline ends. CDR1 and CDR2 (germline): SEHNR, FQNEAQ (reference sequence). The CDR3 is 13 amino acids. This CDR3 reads CASSSQVLETQYF. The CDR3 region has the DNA TGTGCCAGCAGCTCCCAGGTCCTTGAGACCCAGTACTTC.

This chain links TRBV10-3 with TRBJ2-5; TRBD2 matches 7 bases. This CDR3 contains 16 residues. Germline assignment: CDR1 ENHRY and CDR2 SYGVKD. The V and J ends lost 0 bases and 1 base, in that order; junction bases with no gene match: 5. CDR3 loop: CAISESGRGSQETQYF. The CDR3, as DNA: TGTGCCATCAGTGAGTCCGGGCGGGGGAGCCAAGAGACCCAGTACTTC.

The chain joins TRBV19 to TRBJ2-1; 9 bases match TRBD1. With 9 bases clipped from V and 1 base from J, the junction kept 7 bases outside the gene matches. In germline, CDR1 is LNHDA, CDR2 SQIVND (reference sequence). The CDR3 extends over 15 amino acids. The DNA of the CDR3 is TGTGCCAGCAACAGGGGGCCCGGGTCCTACAATGAGCAGTTCTTC. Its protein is CASNRGPGSYNEQFF.

DNA for the CDR3: TGCGCCAGCAGCCTCAGCGGGGGCTACGAGCAGTACTTC. It codes for CASSLSGGYEQYF. The rearrangement joins TRBV10-1 to TRBJ2-7, with 8 bases lining up with TRBD2. CDR1 is WNHNN and CDR2 is SYGVQD in the germline V gene (reference sequence). This CDR3 comprises 13 residues. Trimming cost V 6 bases and J 3 bases; bases outside gene matches: 4.

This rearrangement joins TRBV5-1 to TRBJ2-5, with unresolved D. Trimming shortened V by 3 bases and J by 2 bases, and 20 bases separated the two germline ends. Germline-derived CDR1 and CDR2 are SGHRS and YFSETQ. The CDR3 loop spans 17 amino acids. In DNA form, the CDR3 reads TGCGCCAGCAGCTCAAAACGGTGGGGTTCGGAGCAAGAGACCCAGTACTTC. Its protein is CASSSKRWGSEQETQYF.

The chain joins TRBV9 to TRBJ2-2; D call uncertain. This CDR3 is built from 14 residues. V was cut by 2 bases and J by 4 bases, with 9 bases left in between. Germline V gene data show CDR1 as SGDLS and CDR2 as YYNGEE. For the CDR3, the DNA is TGTGCCAGCAGCGTCAGCTCGAGCACCGGGGAGCTGTTTTTT. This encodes CASSVSSSTGELFF.